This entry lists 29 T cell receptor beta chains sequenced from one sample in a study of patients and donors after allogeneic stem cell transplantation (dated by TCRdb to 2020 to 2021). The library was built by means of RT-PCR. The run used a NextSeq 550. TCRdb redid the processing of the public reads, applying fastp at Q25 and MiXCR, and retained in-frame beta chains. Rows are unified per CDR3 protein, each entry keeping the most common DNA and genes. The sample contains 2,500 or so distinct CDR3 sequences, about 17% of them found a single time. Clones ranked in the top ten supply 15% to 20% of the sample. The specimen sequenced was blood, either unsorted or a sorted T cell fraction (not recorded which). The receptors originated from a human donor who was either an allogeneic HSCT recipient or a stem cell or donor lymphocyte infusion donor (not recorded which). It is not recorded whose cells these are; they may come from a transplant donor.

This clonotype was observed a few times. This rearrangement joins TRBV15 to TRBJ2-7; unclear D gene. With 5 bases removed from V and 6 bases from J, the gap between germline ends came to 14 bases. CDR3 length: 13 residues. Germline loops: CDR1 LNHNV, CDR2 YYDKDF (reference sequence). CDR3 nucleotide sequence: TGTGCCACCAGCCCCTACGGGCAGTTCGAGCAGTACTTC. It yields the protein CATSPYGQFEQYF.

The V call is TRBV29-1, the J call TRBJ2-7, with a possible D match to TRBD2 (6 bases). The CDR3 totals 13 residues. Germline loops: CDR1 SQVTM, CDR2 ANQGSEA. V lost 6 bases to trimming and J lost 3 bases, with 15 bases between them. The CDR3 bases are TGCAGCGTGGAGGGGAAGGGCGGCTACGAGCAGTACTTC. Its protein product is CSVEGKGGYEQYF.

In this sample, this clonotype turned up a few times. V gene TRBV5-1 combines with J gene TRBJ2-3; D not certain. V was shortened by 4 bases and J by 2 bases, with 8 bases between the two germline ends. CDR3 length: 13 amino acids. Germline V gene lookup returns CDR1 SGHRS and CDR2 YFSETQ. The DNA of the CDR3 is TGCGCCAGCAGCCCCGGGCCCACAGATACGCAGTATTTT. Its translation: CASSPGPTDTQYF. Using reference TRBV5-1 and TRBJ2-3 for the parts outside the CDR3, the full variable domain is KAGVTQTPRYLIKTRGQQVTLSCSPISGHRSVSWYQQTPGQGLQFLFEYFSETQRNKGNFPGRFSGRQFSNSRSEMNVSTLELGDSALYLCASSPGPTDTQYFGPGTRLTVL.

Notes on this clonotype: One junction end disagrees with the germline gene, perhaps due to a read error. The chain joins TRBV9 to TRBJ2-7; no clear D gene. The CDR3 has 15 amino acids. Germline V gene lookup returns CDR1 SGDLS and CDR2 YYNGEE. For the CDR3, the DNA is TGTGCCAGCAGCGTAGCACCCAGTGACTCCTACGAGGAGTACTTC. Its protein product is CASSVAPSDSYEEYF.

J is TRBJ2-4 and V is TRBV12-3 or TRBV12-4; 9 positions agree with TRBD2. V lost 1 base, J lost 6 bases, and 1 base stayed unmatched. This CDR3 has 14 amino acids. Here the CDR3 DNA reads TGTGCCAGCAGTTTAGGACTAGCGGCAAACATTCAGTACTTC. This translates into CASSLGLAANIQYF.

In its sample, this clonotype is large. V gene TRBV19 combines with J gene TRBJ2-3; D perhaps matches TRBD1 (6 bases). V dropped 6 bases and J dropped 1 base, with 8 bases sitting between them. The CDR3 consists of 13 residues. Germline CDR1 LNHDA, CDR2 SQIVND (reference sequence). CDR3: CASSRQGTDTQYF. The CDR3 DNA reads TGTGCCAGTAGCCGACAGGGCACAGATACGCAGTATTTT.

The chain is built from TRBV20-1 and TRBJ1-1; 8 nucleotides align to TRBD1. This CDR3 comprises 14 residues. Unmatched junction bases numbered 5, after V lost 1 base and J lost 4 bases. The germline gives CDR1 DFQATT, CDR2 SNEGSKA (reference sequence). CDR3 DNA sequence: TGCAGTGCTAGAGGGCAGGGGGCCGGCACTGAAGCTTTCTTT. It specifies CSARGQGAGTEAFF.

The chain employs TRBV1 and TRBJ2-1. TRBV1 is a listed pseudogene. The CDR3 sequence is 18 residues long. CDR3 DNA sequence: TGCACCAGCAGCCAAGAAAGCAGGTTAGTTTGTTCCTACAATGAGCAGTTCTTC. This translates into CTSSQESRLVCSYNEQFF.

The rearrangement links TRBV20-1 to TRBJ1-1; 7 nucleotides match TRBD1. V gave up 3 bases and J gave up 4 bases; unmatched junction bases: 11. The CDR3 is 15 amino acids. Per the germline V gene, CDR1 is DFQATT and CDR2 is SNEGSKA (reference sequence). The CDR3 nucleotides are TGCAGTGCTAGGCCACAGGGGAGGATGAGCACTGAAGCTTTCTTT. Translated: CSARPQGRMSTEAFF.

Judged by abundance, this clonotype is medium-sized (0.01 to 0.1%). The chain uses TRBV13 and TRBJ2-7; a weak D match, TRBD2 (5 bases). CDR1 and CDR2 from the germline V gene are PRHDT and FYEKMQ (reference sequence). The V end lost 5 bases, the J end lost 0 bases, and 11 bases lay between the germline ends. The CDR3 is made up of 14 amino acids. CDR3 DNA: TGTGCCAGCAGCAGGACTGTAAGCTCCTACGAGCAGTACTTC. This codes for CASSRTVSSYEQYF.

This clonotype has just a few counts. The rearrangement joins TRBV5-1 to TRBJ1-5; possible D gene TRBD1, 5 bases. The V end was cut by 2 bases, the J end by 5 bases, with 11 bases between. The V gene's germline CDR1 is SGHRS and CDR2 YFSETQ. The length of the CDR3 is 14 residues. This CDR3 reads CASSFGGKDQPQHF. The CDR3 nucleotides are TGCGCCAGCAGCTTCGGGGGGAAGGATCAGCCCCAGCATTTT.

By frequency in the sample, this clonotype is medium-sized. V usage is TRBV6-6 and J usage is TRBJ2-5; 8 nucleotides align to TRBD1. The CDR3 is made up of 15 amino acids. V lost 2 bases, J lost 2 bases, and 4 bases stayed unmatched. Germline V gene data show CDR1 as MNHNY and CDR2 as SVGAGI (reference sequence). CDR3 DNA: TGTGCCAGCAGTTACCCCGGACAGGGTCAAGAGACCCAGTACTTC. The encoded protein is CASSYPGQGQETQYF.

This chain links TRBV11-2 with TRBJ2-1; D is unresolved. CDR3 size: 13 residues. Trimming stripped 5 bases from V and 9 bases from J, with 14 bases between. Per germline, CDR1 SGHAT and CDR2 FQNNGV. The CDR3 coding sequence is TGTGCCAGCAGCGCCAGCTTGGAAGCTGAGCAGTTCTTC. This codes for CASSASLEAEQFF.

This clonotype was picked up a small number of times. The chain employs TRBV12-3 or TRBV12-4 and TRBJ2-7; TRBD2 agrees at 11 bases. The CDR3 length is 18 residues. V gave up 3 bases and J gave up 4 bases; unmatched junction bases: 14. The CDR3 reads CASSLVRGLAGSRYEQYF. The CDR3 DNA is TGTGCCAGCAGTTTGGTCCGCGGACTAGCGGGCAGCCGGTACGAGCAGTACTTC.

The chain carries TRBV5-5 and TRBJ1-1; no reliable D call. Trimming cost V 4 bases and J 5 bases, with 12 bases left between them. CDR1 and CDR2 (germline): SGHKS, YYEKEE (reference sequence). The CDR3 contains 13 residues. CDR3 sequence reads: CASSPGLGTEAFF. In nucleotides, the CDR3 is TGTGCCAGCAGCCCTGGACTGGGAACTGAAGCTTTCTTT.

This CDR3 reads CASRGAGTLLGEQYF. CDR3 DNA: TGTGCCAGCAGGGGAGCCGGGACCTTACTCGGCGAGCAGTACTTC. J is TRBJ2-7 and V is TRBV14; D could derive from TRBD1 or TRBD2 (5 bases each). Trimming took off 6 bases at V and 6 bases at J, with 21 bases between the two ends. The CDR3 sequence is 15 residues long. Per germline, CDR1 SGHDN and CDR2 FVKESK.

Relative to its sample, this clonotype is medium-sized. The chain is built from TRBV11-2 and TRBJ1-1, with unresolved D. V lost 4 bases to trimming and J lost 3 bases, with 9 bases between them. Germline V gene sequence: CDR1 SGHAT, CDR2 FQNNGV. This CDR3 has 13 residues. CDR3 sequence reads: CASSSGGDTEAFF. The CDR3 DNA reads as TGTGCCAGCAGCTCAGGCGGGGACACTGAAGCTTTCTTT.

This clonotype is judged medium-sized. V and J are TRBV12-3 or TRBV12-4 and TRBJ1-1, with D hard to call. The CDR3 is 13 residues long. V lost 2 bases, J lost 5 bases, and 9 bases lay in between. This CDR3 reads CASSLMRETEAFF. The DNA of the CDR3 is TGTGCCAGCAGTTTAATGCGGGAGACTGAAGCTTTCTTT.

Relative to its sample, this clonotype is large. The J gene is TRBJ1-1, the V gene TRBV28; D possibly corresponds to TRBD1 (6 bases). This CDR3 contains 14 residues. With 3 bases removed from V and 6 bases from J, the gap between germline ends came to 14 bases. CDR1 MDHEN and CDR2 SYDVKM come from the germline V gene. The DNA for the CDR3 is TGTGCCAGCAGTTTTGAGGGGGTGACGGCTGAAGCTTTCTTT. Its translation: CASSFEGVTAEAFF.

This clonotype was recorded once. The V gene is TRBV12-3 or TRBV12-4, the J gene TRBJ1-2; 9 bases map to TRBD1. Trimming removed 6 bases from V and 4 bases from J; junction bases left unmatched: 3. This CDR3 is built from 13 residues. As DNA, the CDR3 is TGTGCCAGCAGCCGGGGACAGGGCTATGGCTACACCTTC. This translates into CASSRGQGYGYTF.

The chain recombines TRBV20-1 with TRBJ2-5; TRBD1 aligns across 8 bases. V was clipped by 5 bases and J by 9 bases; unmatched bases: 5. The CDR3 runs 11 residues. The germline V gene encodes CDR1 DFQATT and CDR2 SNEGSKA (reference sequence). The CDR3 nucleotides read TGCAGTGCTGTACAGGGGGGACCCCAGTACTTC. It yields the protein CSAVQGGPQYF.

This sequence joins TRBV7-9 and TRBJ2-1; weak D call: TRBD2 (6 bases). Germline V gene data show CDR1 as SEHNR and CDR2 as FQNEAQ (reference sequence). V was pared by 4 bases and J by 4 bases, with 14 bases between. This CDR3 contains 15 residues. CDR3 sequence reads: CASSSGTGVYNEQFF. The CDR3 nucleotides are TGTGCCAGCAGCTCAGGGACTGGCGTTTACAATGAGCAGTTCTTC.

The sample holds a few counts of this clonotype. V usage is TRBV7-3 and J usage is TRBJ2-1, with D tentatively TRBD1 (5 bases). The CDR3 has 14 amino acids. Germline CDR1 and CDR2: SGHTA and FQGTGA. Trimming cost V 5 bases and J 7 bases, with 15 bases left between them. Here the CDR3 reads CASSPGKWRNEQFF. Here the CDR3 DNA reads TGTGCCAGCAGCCCAGGGAAGTGGAGAAATGAGCAGTTCTTC. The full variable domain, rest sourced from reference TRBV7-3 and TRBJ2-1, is GAGVSQTPSNKVTEKGKYVELRCDPISGHTALYWYRQSLGQGPEFLIYFQGTGAADDSGLPNDRFFAVRPEGSVSTLKIQRTERGDSAVYLCASSPGKWRNEQFFGPGTRLTVL.

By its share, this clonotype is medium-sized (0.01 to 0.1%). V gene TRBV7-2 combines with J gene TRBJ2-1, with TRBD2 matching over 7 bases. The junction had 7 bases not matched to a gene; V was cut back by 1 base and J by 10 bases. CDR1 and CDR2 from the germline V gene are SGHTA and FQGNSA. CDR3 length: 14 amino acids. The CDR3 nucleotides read TGTGCCAGCAGCTTAGGGGGGACTATTGGAGAGCAGTTCTTC. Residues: CASSLGGTIGEQFF.

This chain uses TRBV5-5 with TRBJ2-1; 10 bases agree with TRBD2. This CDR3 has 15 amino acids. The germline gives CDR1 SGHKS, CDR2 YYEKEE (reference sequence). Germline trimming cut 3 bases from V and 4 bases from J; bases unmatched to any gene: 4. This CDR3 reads CASSSSAGGYNEQFF. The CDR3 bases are TGTGCCAGCAGCTCGTCAGCGGGAGGGTACAATGAGCAGTTCTTC.

This CDR3 is CATRGLGDTQYF. The CDR3 DNA follows: TGTGCCACTCGCGGACTGGGGGATACGCAGTATTTT. The V gene is TRBV18, the J gene TRBJ2-3, with D possibly TRBD2 on 5 matching bases. Germline CDR1 KGHSH, CDR2 LQKENI. The CDR3 has 12 residues. The germline V and J ends were trimmed by 10 bases and 6 bases, with 14 bases remaining between them.

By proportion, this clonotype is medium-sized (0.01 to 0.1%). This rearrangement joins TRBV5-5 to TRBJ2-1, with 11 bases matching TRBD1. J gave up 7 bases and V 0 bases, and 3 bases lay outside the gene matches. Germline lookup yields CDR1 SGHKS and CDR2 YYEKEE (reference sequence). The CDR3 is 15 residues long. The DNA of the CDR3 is TGTGCCAGCAGCTTGGATGGACAGGGGGCAAATGAGCAGTTCTTC. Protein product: CASSLDGQGANEQFF.

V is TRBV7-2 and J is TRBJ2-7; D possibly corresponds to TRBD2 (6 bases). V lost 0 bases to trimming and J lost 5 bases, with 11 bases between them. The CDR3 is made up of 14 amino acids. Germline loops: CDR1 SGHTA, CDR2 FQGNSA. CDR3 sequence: CASSLARGGNEQYF. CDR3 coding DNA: TGTGCCAGCAGCTTAGCGCGGGGTGGCAACGAGCAGTACTTC.

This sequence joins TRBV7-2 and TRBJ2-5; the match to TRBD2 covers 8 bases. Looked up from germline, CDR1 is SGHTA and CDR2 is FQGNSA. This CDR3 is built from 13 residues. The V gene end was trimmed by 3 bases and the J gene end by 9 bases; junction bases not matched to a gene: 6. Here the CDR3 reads CASSFGGARAQYF. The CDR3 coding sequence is TGTGCCAGCAGCTTCGGGGGGGCCCGGGCCCAGTACTTC.